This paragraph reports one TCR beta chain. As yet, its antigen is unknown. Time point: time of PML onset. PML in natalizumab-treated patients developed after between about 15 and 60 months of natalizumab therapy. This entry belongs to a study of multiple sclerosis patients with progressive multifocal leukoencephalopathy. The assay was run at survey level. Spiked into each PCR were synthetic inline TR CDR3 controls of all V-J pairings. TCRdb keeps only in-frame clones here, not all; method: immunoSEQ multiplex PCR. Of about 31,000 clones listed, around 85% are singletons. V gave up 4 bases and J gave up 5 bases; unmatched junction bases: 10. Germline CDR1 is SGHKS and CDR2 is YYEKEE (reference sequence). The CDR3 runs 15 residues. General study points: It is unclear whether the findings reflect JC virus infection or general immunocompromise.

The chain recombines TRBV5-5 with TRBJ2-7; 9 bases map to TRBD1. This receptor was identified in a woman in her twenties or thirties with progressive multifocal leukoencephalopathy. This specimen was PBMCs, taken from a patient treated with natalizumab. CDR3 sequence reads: CASSPPDRGRDEQYF. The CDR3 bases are TGTGCCAGCAGCCCGCCGGACAGGGGCCGTGACGAGCAGTACTTC.